These 14 T cell receptor beta chains were all obtained from the same sample, sequenced in a study of shared clonotypes between healthy human individuals. Terminally differentiated effector memory CD45RA+ cells were excluded by CCR7 positive selection of CD45RO-negative cells. The table came from immunoSEQ multiplex PCR; TCRdb's copy has only in-frame clones and leaves some out. The sample has over 2 million clones, about 95% seen once. Sequenced sample: naive CD8+ T cells sorted from blood. The source of these receptors is a man aged 18-30 years in good health.

J is TRBJ1-3 and V is TRBV11-2; 9 positions match TRBD1. The V and J ends lost 6 bases and 0 bases, in that order; junction bases with no gene match: 12. Germline values: CDR1 SGHAT, CDR2 FQNNGV. CDR3 length: 18 residues. CDR3 in amino acids: CASRDGGTGSNSGNTIYF. Here the CDR3 DNA reads TGTGCCAGCAGGGACGGCGGGACAGGGTCAAACTCTGGAAACACCATATATTTT.

V is TRBV5-1 and J is TRBJ2-7; possibly TRBD2 for D (7 bases). Trimming removed 4 bases at V and 6 bases at J, with 17 bases between. Germline CDR1 and CDR2: SGHRS and YFSETQ. The CDR3 consists of 14 residues. The DNA of the CDR3 is TGCGCCAGCAGCCCCTCGGGGGGCCGGGGCGAGCAGTACTTC. Its protein is CASSPSGGRGEQYF.

The chain employs TRBV5-7 and TRBJ1-6; D not certain. TRBV5-7 carries the ORF label, with uncertain function. The CDR3 spans 12 residues. The V end was cut by 5 bases, the J end by 13 bases, with 13 bases between. CDR3 protein: CASSPTRTPLHF. Here the CDR3 DNA reads TGTGCCAGCAGTCCGACAAGGACGCCCCTCCACTTT.

V usage is TRBV25-1 and J usage is TRBJ1-1, with 10 bases lining up with TRBD1. Looked up from germline, CDR1 is MGHDK and CDR2 is SYGVNS. Trimming at V came to 0 bases and at J to 3 bases, leaving 1 base not matched to a gene. The CDR3 runs 15 residues. The CDR3, as DNA: TGTGCCAGCAGTGAATATGGGACAGGGGACACTGAAGCTTTCTTT. Translated: CASSEYGTGDTEAFF.

The CDR3, as DNA: TGTGCCAGCAACCCCCAGGGGGGTAAGAGACAGCCCCAGCATTTT. This codes for CASNPQGGKRQPQHF. J is TRBJ1-5 and V is TRBV11-3; 7 bases map to TRBD1. The CDR3 extends over 15 amino acids. After removal of 7 bases from V and 7 bases from J, the junction contained 13 bases not matched to a gene. The germline CDR1 and CDR2 sequences are SGHNT and YENEEA.

V usage is TRBV4-3 and J usage is TRBJ2-7, with no clear D. Trimming removed 4 bases from V and 3 bases from J, with 13 bases in between. CDR1 is LGHNA and CDR2 is YSLEER in the germline V gene. CDR3 length: 14 amino acids. The CDR3 sequence is CASSPTTSDYEQYF. CDR3 nucleotides: TGCGCCAGCAGCCCCACGACAAGTGACTACGAGCAGTACTTC.

This clone occurred once. The V and J genes are TRBV28 and TRBJ1-1; a possible D gene is TRBD1 (6 bases). The CDR3 covers 14 residues. Trimming left V 6 bases short and J 2 bases short, with 13 bases between. CDR1 MDHEN and CDR2 SYDVKM come from the germline V gene. This chain's CDR3 is CASSAPGTNTEAFF. In DNA form, the CDR3 reads TGTGCCAGCAGCGCCCCAGGGACAAACACTGAAGCTTTCTTT.

The rearrangement joins TRBV5-1 to TRBJ2-3; 7 positions match TRBD1. The CDR3 is 15 residues long. V was clipped by 0 bases and J by 5 bases; unmatched bases: 6. Germline V CDR1 and CDR2: SGHRS, YFSETQ. The CDR3 loop is CASSLGPRGLDTQYF. The CDR3 DNA is TGCGCCAGCAGCTTGGGGCCGAGGGGGCTAGATACGCAGTATTTT.

Points on this clone: At one boundary the junction diverges from the germline segment, which might be a read error. The rearrangement joins TRBV11-2 to TRBJ2-7, with D tentatively TRBD1 (5 bases). Germline V gives CDR1 SGHAT, CDR2 FQNNGV. This CDR3 has 12 amino acids. The CDR3 nucleotides read TGTGCCAGCGGCTTTTCAGGGTCCGAGCAGTACTTC. Residues: CASGFSGSEQYF.

The chain links TRBV5-1 to TRBJ2-1, with a tentative D call TRBD2 (5 bases). CDR3 length equals 15 residues. Trimming left V 2 bases short and J 6 bases short, with 15 bases between. From germline, CDR1 is SGHRS and CDR2 YFSETQ. The CDR3 coding sequence is TGCGCCAGCAGCTTTAGTCTAGGGAGCCTCAATGAGCAGTTCTTC. It codes for CASSFSLGSLNEQFF.

This chain uses TRBV4-1 with TRBJ1-3; D is undetermined. The CDR3 has 16 residues. CDR1 and CDR2 (germline): MGHRA, YSYEKL. V gave up 3 bases and J gave up 0 bases, with 12 bases separating them. The CDR3 loop is CASSQPQWDSGNTIYF. CDR3 DNA sequence: TGCGCCAGCAGCCAGCCCCAATGGGACTCTGGAAACACCATATATTTT.

The chain joins TRBV9 to TRBJ2-6, with TRBD1 identical over 7 bases. V was pared by 4 bases and J by 4 bases, with 8 bases of the junction left unmatched. The CDR3 spans 16 residues. Germline CDR1 reads SGDLS; CDR2 reads YYNGEE. The CDR3 loop is CASSPITGAGANVLTF. As DNA, the CDR3 is TGTGCCAGCAGCCCCATCACAGGGGCCGGGGCCAACGTCCTGACTTTC.

The chain carries TRBV5-1 and TRBJ1-1; D ambiguous. V dropped 3 bases and J dropped 4 bases, with 13 bases sitting between them. Germline V gives CDR1 SGHRS, CDR2 YFSETQ. There are 14 residues in the CDR3. Here the CDR3 reads CASSYTGPGTEAFF. The CDR3 DNA reads as TGCGCCAGCAGCTATACCGGGCCGGGCACTGAAGCTTTCTTT.

The V call is TRBV10-2, the J call TRBJ1-1; D gene unclear. The CDR3 is 13 amino acids. Trimming left V 5 bases short and J 1 base short, with 8 bases between. In germline, CDR1 is WSHSY, CDR2 SAAADI. DNA for the CDR3: TGCGCCAGCAGTTCCGGAAGGAACACTGAAGCTTTCTTT. Protein product: CASSSGRNTEAFF.